This TCR beta chain was recovered during a study of vaccination and CD4 T cells after COVID-19. Study findings and constraints: Convalescent patients studied were relatively few, and early post-infection timepoints were absent.

Of note for this clonotype: Antigen: not known.

CDR1 is WSHSY and CDR2 is SAAADI in the germline V gene. The CDR3 contains 14 residues. V was cut by 2 bases and J by 3 bases, with 8 bases left in between. MiXCR, applied by TCRdb to the PCR reads, yields one record per CDR3 protein. The sample holds 25,000 or so distinct CDR3 sequences, under 60% seen once. The chain uses TRBV10-2 and TRBJ1-5; D is unclear. The TCR comes from a human donor who had recovered from COVID-19. Sample: CD4+ T cells from blood, taken before SARS-CoV-2 vaccination. The DNA of the CDR3 is TGCGCCAGCAGTGAGCGACGGCACAATCAGCCCCAGCATTTT. It codes for CASSERRHNQPQHF.